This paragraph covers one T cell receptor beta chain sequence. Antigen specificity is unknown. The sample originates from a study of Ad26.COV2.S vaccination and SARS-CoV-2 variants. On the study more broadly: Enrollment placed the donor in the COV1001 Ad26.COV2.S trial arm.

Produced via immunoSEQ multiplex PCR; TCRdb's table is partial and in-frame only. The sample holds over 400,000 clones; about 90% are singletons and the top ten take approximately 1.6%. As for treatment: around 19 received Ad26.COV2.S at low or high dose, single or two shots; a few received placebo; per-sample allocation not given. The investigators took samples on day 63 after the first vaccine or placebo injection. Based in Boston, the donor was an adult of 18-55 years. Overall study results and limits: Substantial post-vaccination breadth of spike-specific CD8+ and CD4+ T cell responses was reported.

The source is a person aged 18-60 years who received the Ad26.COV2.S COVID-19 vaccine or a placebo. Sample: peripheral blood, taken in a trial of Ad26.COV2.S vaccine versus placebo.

The CDR3 coding sequence is TGTGCCACCAGGCGGGGGATGTCACCCCTCCACTTT. Amino acids: CATRRGMSPLHF. This chain joins TRBV28 and TRBJ1-6; D may be TRBD1 (5 bases). CDR3 length: 12 amino acids. Germline CDR1 is MDHEN and CDR2 is SYDVKM. V was shortened by 10 bases and J by 10 bases, with 14 bases between the two germline ends. The complete variable domain, with remaining parts taken from reference TRBV28 and TRBJ1-6, reads DVKVTQSSRYLVKRTGEKVFLECVQDMDHENMFWYRQDPGLGLRLIYFSYDVKMKEKGDIPEGYSVSREKKERFSLILESASTNQTSMYLCATRRGMSPLHFGNGTRLTVT.